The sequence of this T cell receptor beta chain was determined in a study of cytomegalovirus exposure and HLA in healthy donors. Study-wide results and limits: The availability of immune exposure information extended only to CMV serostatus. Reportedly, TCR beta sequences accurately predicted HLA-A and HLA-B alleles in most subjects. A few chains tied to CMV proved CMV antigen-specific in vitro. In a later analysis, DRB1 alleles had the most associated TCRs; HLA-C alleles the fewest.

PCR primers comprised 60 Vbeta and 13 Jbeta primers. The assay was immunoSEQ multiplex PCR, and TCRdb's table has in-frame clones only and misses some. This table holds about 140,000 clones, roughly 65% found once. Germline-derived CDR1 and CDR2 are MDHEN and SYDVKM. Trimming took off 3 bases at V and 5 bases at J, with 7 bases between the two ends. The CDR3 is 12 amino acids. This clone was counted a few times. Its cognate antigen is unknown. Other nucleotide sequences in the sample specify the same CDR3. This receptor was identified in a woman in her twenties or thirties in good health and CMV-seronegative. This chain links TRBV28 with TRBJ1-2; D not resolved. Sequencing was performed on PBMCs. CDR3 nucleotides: TGTGCCAGCAGTTTGAGCGGATATGGCTACACCTTC. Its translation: CASSLSGYGYTF.